This TCR beta chain came from a study of blood T cells in healthy people across ages (dated by TCRdb to the mid-2010s). Notes on the research overall: In model experiments, roughly one uniquely barcoded TCR beta cDNA molecule per two T cells was captured by template switching. The study measured age-related changes in TCR beta repertoire diversity using deep sequencing normalized with unique cDNA molecular identifiers. Donors were grouped into four age groups: young (average about 15 years), middle-aged (over 35), aged (62) and long-lived (around 80). To avoid experimental bias, donors of different ages were randomly spread across the sequencing lanes. Using the same blood draw, the study looked at two additional independent replicas of 1 million unique cDNA reads for two donors, one aged 18 to 30 and the other aged 80 or older.

V is reduced by 6 bases and J by 10 bases, leaving a spacing of 22 bases between them. From the cysteine up to the phenylalanine, the CDR3 has a length of 15 residues. Only CDR3 DNA remains: 45 bases, in frame from the first base. The germline V gene supplies CDR1 KGHSH and CDR2 LQKENI. The library was obtained by 5' RACE. Sequencing was carried out with an Illumina HiSeq 2500. A second PCR of about 6 to 12 cycles was performed with a sample-barcoded 5' primer and a J-beta primer mix. Each TCR beta cDNA molecule received a unique molecular identifier from a template-switch 5' adaptor carrying 12 random nucleotides. Each sample yielded at least 2.5 million CDR3-containing paired-end reads. The Mint cDNA synthesis kit, primed by a TRBC-specific oligonucleotide, was used to synthesize first-strand cDNA from all RNA. All cDNA was treated with uracil-DNA glycosylase and then went through a first 18-cycle PCR with the universal primers M1SS and BC2_uni_R. Concerning the study's data processing: Each sample was normalized by randomly selecting 1 million high-quality reads, each carrying a distinct molecular identifier. Instead of being binned into consensus sequences, reads with shared molecular identifiers were discarded. MiTCR, set to a Q25 quality threshold and the strictest error-elimination algorithm, was used for CDR3 identification, clonotype clustering and error correction. A nonparametric unseen species model using Euler transformation provided a lower-bound estimate of total TCR beta diversity. Using fastp trimming at Q25 and MiXCR clonotype assembly, TCRdb reanalyzed the public sequencing data and kept in-frame beta chains. A single entry per CDR3 protein holds the most common genes and DNA from its merged rows. These V and J calls originate from TCRdb's pipeline instead of the authors' own analysis. This sample has 700,000 to 850,000 distinct CDR3 sequences in its table, and 53% of those were observed once. The biggest ten clones account for about 38% of the sample.

Findings and caveats that apply to the study as a whole: As age increased, observed TCR beta diversity per million T cells dropped in a roughly linear way, and a significant reduction was already evident by age about 40. Estimates of total diversity from one million sequenced T cells were regarded as lower bounds and underestimates. Compared with the aged group, the long-lived group had more naive CD4+ T cells, fewer expanded clones and increased TCR diversity, suggesting age selection. There was a strong correlation between observed TCR beta diversity and the percentage of naive T cells measured by flow cytometry. Because the CMV infection status of the donors was unknown, age-related changes in expanded clonotypes may potentially have been confounded. Bulk unsorted PBMC profiling prevented conclusive comparison of naive and antigen-experienced compartments.

Donors were 35 to 40 systemically healthy Caucasian individuals from Russia aged roughly 6 to 95 years. Each donor gave about 9.8 milliliters of peripheral blood, drawn into EDTA-treated Vacutainer tubes. Ficoll-Paque density-gradient centrifugation was used to isolate PBMCs, with at least 6 million per sample. Total RNA, at least 6 micrograms per sample, was extracted from PBMCs with Trizol reagent. For every donor, an aliquot of PBMCs went through flow cytometry to measure the percentages of naive CD45RAhigh/CD27high T cells. A word on this clonotype: Its specific antigen is unknown. It has no much larger one-base neighbor in the sample; base qualities were not kept.

The chain is assembled from TRBV18 and TRBJ2-1; TRBD1 is a weak D gene call, 5 bases matching. The TCR was taken from a man at least 80 years old in good health. Sequenced sample: blood. This receptor carries the CDR3 CASSFKTGNGQEQFF. At the DNA level, the sequence is TGTGCCAGCTCTTTCAAAACAGGTAACGGTCAGGAGCAGTTCTTC. Full variable domain (CDR3 extended with the reference TRBV18 and TRBJ2-1 proteins): NAGVMQNPRHLVRRRGQEARLRCSPMKGHSHVYWYRQLPEEGLKFMVYLQKENIIDESGMPKERFSAEFPKEGPSILRIQQVVRGDSAAYFCASSFKTGNGQEQFFGPGTRLTVL.